Presented here are 9 T cell receptor beta chains from one specimen sequenced in a study of shared clonotypes between healthy human individuals. Only in-frame clones appear in the TCRdb table, and some are missing; sequencing was by immunoSEQ multiplex PCR. The sample has 2 million to 2.5 million clones, about 90% seen once; the top ten hold 0.3% to 0.4%. The specimen sequenced was naive CD4+ T cells from PBMCs. Specified subset: CD45RA+ positively selected. Receptors were obtained from a man aged 18 to 30 in good health. Some clones in this sample may be carry-over from other donors' samples.

The chain uses TRBV5-6 and TRBJ1-2; tentative D call: TRBD1 (6 bases). Trimming stripped 0 bases from V and 4 bases from J, with 16 bases between. The CDR3 runs 16 residues. Germline V lookup: CDR1 SGHDT, CDR2 YYEEEE. CDR3 DNA sequence: TGTGCCAGCAGCTTGGCCGGGTCAGGGGTGCCCTATGGCTACACCTTC. It is translated as CASSLAGSGVPYGYTF.

This clone was counted between two and nine times. This chain uses TRBV28 with TRBJ1-1; D remains ambiguous. Looked up from germline, CDR1 is MDHEN and CDR2 is SYDVKM. Trimming stripped 6 bases from V and 0 bases from J, with 11 bases between. CDR3 length equals 14 residues. The CDR3 protein is CASSYDGLNTEAFF. The CDR3 DNA sequence: TGTGCCAGCAGCTATGACGGGTTGAACACTGAAGCTTTCTTT.

The chain links TRBV2 to TRBJ1-2; no clear D. The CDR3 runs 15 residues. Germline CDR1 and CDR2: SNHLY and FYNNEI. Trimming left V 4 bases short and J 2 bases short, with 14 bases between. CDR3 residues: CASSAEAVPNYGYTF. In DNA, the CDR3 is TGTGCCAGCAGTGCTGAAGCAGTGCCCAACTATGGCTACACCTTC.

The CDR3 DNA reads TGTGCCAGCAGCTGGGGGGCAGGGGAGCTGTTTTTT. Translating gives CASSWGAGELFF. This sequence joins TRBV5-4 and TRBJ2-2, with D perhaps given as TRBD1 or TRBD2 (6 bases each). In germline, CDR1 is SGHNT, CDR2 YYREEE (reference sequence). V lost 3 bases to trimming and J lost 8 bases, with 8 bases between them. The CDR3 has 12 residues.

The J gene is TRBJ1-3, the V gene TRBV5-5; TRBD1 agrees at 7 bases. The CDR3 consists of 17 residues. The germline gives CDR1 SGHKS, CDR2 YYEKEE (reference sequence). With 4 bases clipped from V and 0 bases from J, the junction kept 10 bases outside the gene matches. This CDR3 is CASSTTDRARSGNTIYF. In nucleotides, the CDR3 is TGTGCCAGCAGCACAACTGACAGGGCCCGCTCTGGAAACACCATATATTTT.

The chain links TRBV10-3 to TRBJ2-7; 7 nucleotides agree with TRBD1. This CDR3 spans 13 amino acids. Germline V lookup: CDR1 ENHRY, CDR2 SYGVKD. The J segment lost 2 bases and the V segment lost 11 bases, leaving 9 bases of the junction unmatched. The CDR3 region is CASSQDRAYEQYF. Here the CDR3 DNA reads TGTGCCTCCTCTCAAGACAGGGCCTACGAGCAGTACTTC.

The chain carries TRBV14 and TRBJ2-5; 8 bases are shared with TRBD1. The germline gives CDR1 SGHDN, CDR2 FVKESK. Trimming took 3 bases from V and 4 from J; bases not matched to a gene: 7. This CDR3 spans 15 amino acids. Written as DNA, the CDR3 is TGTGCCAGCAGCCAGGACAGGGTATCAGGAGAGACCCAGTACTTC. It translates to CASSQDRVSGETQYF.

The chain recombines TRBV2 with TRBJ1-4; TRBD1 matches at 8 bases. CDR3 length: 14 amino acids. V shed 6 bases and J 7 bases; nucleotides not matched to a gene: 7. Germline V lookup: CDR1 SNHLY, CDR2 FYNNEI. The chain's CDR3 is CASRYRGGTEKLFF. CDR3 DNA sequence: TGTGCCAGCAGATACAGGGGGGGGACTGAAAAACTGTTTTTT.

This chain uses TRBV7-2 with TRBJ2-7; D remains unclear. The CDR3 is 15 amino acids. Germline loops: CDR1 SGHTA, CDR2 FQGNSA. V lost 5 bases and J 4 bases, leaving 18 bases between the germline ends. CDR3 nucleotide sequence: TGTGCCAGCAGCCTCGAGTCCCAAACTTTTTACGAGCAGTACTTC. It translates to CASSLESQTFYEQYF.